The source of this T cell receptor (beta chain) is a study of CD8 T cells in ankylosing spondylitis. Findings of the study overall: As reported, disease-linked clones showed significant enrichment in matched ankylosing spondylitis synovial fluid. Blood of patients with ankylosing spondylitis appeared to be characterized by a TCR beta motif of seven or eight highly homologous variants. Relatively scarce in peripheral blood, disease-linked clones were CD8+.

MiXCR, applied by TCRdb to the 5' RACE reads, yields one record per CDR3 protein. The sample lists some 340,000 distinct CDR3 sequences; over 12% were seen once. This clonotype turned up a few times. The antigen is not known. The CDR3 extends over 14 amino acids. Material: blood, either unsorted or a sorted T cell fraction (not recorded which). This clonotype originated in a male donor with ankylosing spondylitis or in good health (not recorded which). The J gene is TRBJ2-2, the V gene TRBV21-1; TRBD1, the table's D call, lacks a check against the DNA. TRBV21-1 is a pseudogene. In nucleotides, the CDR3 is TGTGCCAGCAGCACACTACAGGGCGACGGGGAGCTGTTTTTT. Amino acids: CASSTLQGDGELFF.